Listed here are 12 T cell receptor beta chains from one sample, sequenced in a study of blood T cells in healthy people across ages (dated by TCRdb to between 2014 and 2017). The receptor library was made with 5' RACE. Sequenced using an Illumina HiSeq 2500. A second PCR of about 6 to 12 cycles was run with a J-beta primer mix and a sample-barcoded 5' primer. Clones were called with MiXCR by TCRdb after fastp trimmed the public reads at Q25, and only in-frame beta chains were retained. Entries are consolidated by CDR3 protein sequence, retaining the most common genes and DNA. A total of about 1,800,000 distinct CDR3 sequences appear in this sample, roughly 30% of them only once. Roughly 8% of the sample belongs to the ten largest clones. The sequenced sample was blood. The receptors here all came from a young woman in good health.

This clonotype has just a few counts. The chain joins TRBV7-2 to TRBJ2-5; D gene ambiguous. Trimming took 5 bases from V and 0 from J, leaving 7 bases between them. From germline, CDR1 is SGHTA and CDR2 FQGNSA. This CDR3 region has 13 residues. The CDR3 DNA reads TGTGCCAGCAGCGGGAAGTACCAAGAGACCCAGTACTTC. Its translation: CASSGKYQETQYF.

This clonotype was counted ten times or more. The V gene is TRBV10-3, the J gene TRBJ1-5; D gene unclear. This CDR3 region has 13 residues. V was cut by 3 bases and J by 10 bases, with 13 bases left in between. Germline CDR1 reads ENHRY; CDR2 reads SYGVKD. The CDR3 nucleotides are TGTGCCATCAGTGATAGACCGGATATCCCCCAGCATTTT. This gives the protein CAISDRPDIPQHF.

This clonotype was picked up many times. This chain links TRBV15 with TRBJ2-7, with D possibly TRBD1 on 5 matching bases. Germline assignment: CDR1 LNHNV and CDR2 YYDKDF (reference sequence). With 3 bases removed from V and 5 bases from J, the gap between germline ends came to 20 bases. The CDR3 is 16 residues long. The CDR3 here is CATSRADTSGYHEQYF. The CDR3, as DNA: TGTGCCACCAGCAGGGCGGACACCTCAGGCTATCACGAGCAGTACTTC.

The table lists this clonotype with a few counts. CDR3 bases: TGTGCCAGCAGTGAAAAAGGGGTGGGAGATACGCAGTATTTT. This translates into CASSEKGVGDTQYF. V gene TRBV6-1 combines with J gene TRBJ2-3, with a possible D match to TRBD1 (5 bases). The germline V gene has CDR1 MNHNS and CDR2 SASEGT. There are 14 residues in the CDR3. V was shortened by 2 bases and J by 5 bases, with 11 bases between the two germline ends.

This clonotype was recorded a few times. This chain links TRBV28 with TRBJ1-2; 9 bases line up with TRBD1. Trimming cost V 5 bases and J 3 bases; bases outside gene matches: 4. Germline-derived CDR1 and CDR2 are MDHEN and SYDVKM. There are 14 residues in the CDR3. CDR3 region: CASSTTGGDYGYTF. The DNA of the CDR3 is TGTGCCAGCAGTACCACAGGGGGCGACTATGGCTACACCTTC.

This clonotype was detected ten times or more. This chain connects TRBV6-1 to TRBJ2-5, with D perhaps TRBD1 (5 bases). Germline V lookup: CDR1 MNHNS, CDR2 SASEGT. The CDR3 is made up of 14 amino acids. Trimming took 10 bases from V and 5 from J, leaving 20 bases between them. CDR3 DNA: TGTGCCACCTTTCAGGGAATCTGGTTGGAGACCCAGTACTTC. Translated: CATFQGIWLETQYF.

The V call is TRBV6-5, the J call TRBJ1-5; TRBD1 matches at 8 bases. Germline CDR1 and CDR2: MNHEY and SVGAGI. V dropped 6 bases and J dropped 4; count of bases not matched to a gene: 8. The CDR3 totals 15 residues. The CDR3 DNA reads TGTGCCAGCAGCCGACAGGGGACCCCAAATCAGCCCCAGCATTTT. Amino acid sequence: CASSRQGTPNQPQHF.

This clonotype was observed a few times. The chain employs TRBV4-1 and TRBJ2-1; the D gene is possibly TRBD2 (6 bases). Trimming removed 5 bases at V and 5 bases at J, with 16 bases between. Germline lookup yields CDR1 MGHRA and CDR2 YSYEKL. The CDR3 covers 15 residues. CDR3 sequence (DNA): TGCGCCAGCAGCAGTGAGGGAGGAGTCCACAATGAGCAGTTCTTC. This gives the protein CASSSEGGVHNEQFF.

V is TRBV24-1 and J is TRBJ2-7; D may be TRBD2 (6 bases). The J call may be incorrect, as the DNA end agrees better with TRBJ2-5. CDR1 and CDR2 from the germline V gene are KGHDR and SFDVKD. The CDR3 is made up of 18 amino acids. For the CDR3, the DNA is TGTGCCACCAGTGAATTTCCACGGGACTCCCCGTGGCAAGAGACCCAGTACTTC. Amino acid sequence: CATSEFPRDSPWQETQYF.

V is TRBV11-2 and J is TRBJ2-3; 8 bases line up with TRBD2. There are 16 residues in the CDR3. V dropped 5 bases and J dropped 3; count of bases not matched to a gene: 10. Germline V lookup: CDR1 SGHAT, CDR2 FQNNGV. The CDR3 reads CASSPGSGTRTDTQYF. For the CDR3, the DNA is TGTGCCAGCAGCCCAGGTAGCGGGACTAGGACAGATACGCAGTATTTT.

This clonotype was counted between two and nine times. The chain is built from TRBV6-5 and TRBJ1-2; no reliable D call. CDR3 size: 13 residues. Germline CDR1 and CDR2: MNHEY and SVGAGI. V lost 4 bases to trimming and J lost 5 bases, with 11 bases between them. CDR3 in amino acids: CASSSSVGYGYTF. DNA for the CDR3: TGTGCCAGCAGTTCCTCTGTTGGGTATGGCTACACCTTC.

This clonotype showed up just a few times. The rearrangement uses TRBV30 and TRBJ2-5; 10 positions match TRBD2. The CDR3 length is 14 residues. Trimming took 3 bases from V and 4 from J; bases not matched to a gene: 5. Germline V CDR1 and CDR2: GTSNPN, SVGIG (reference sequence). CDR3 nucleotides: TGTGCCTGGAGGATAGCGGGGGGTCCAGAGACCCAGTACTTC. Residues: CAWRIAGGPETQYF.